These 2 T cell receptor beta chains came from one sample sequenced in a study of PD-1 blockade in classical Hodgkin lymphoma. Here immunoSEQ multiplex PCR was the method, and the copy in TCRdb shows in-frame clones only, minus some. Of about 36,000 clones in the sample, roughly 90% were seen once. As to time point: newly diagnosed, previously untreated cHL patient sample. Thawed PBMCs yielded CD4+ T cells through magnetic negative selection. Sequenced input: CD4+ T cells from blood. These receptors came from a human donor with classical Hodgkin lymphoma.

This rearrangement joins TRBV12-2 to TRBJ1-5. TRBV12-2 is a recognized pseudogene. This CDR3 region has 17 residues. In DNA form, the CDR3 reads TGTGCAAGTCGCTTAGCCGTCGACACAGGGAGGAATCAGCCCCAGCATTTT. It encodes CASRLAVDTGRNQPQHF.

The chain couples TRBV5-6 to TRBJ2-3, with a weak D call TRBD2 (5 bases). The CDR3 has 14 amino acids. Trimming shortened V by 0 bases and J by 3 bases, and 8 bases separated the two germline ends. Germline V gives CDR1 SGHDT, CDR2 YYEEEE. The CDR3 coding sequence is TGTGCCAGCAGCTTGGGAGGGTATACAGATACGCAGTATTTT. Protein: CASSLGGYTDTQYF.